A selection of T cell receptor beta chains follows, all from one sample in a study of cytomegalovirus exposure and HLA in healthy donors. Measured with immunoSEQ multiplex PCR; TCRdb has only the in-frame clones, and not every one. The sample records some 200,000 clones, about four fifths being singletons. Specimen: PBMCs. All receptors derive from a girl aged 5 to 17 in good health and CMV-seropositive. The CDR3 runs from the conserved cysteine through the conserved F or W. The D gene is left open where the match is weak. Only some rows state a clone size, as once, few, many or a class for expanded clones.

V gene	clone size	D gene	J gene	CDR3 protein	CDR3 DNA
TRBV7-9	-	TRBD1	TRBJ1-1	CASSLGSGGTEAFF	TGTGCCAGCAGCTTAGGGTCAGGGGGGACTGAAGCTTTCTTT
TRBV28	few	TRBD2	TRBJ2-5	CASSPQGLAGGPQYF	TGTGCCAGCAGTCCCCAAGGACTAGCGGGGGGCCCCCAGTACTTC
TRBV5-1	-	-	TRBJ1-3	CASSLAGGWNTIYF	TGCGCCAGCAGCTTGGCCGGCGGCTGGAACACCATATATTTT
TRBV7-2	-	-	TRBJ2-5	CASSLAGMSQYF	TGTGCCAGCAGCTTAGCCGGGATGTCCCAGTACTTC
TRBV6-5	-	-	TRBJ2-3	CASRAGTRVVGTQYF	TGTGCCAGCAGAGCCGGGACTCGGGTGGTCGGTACGCAGTATTTT
TRBV11-3	-	TRBD1	TRBJ2-7	CASSLAGQANYEQYF	TGTGCCAGCAGCTTAGCAGGACAGGCAAACTACGAGCAGTACTTC
TRBV6-1	once	-	TRBJ2-5	CASRTRIEETQYF	TGTGCCAGCCGTACTAGGATCGAGGAGACCCAGTACTTC
TRBV4-3	-	TRBD2	TRBJ2-2	CASNPTGGPATGELFF	TGCGCCAGCAACCCGACGGGGGGGCCGGCCACCGGGGAGCTGTTTTTT
TRBV10-3	-	-	TRBJ2-5	CAISRQSGSKETQYF	TGTGCCATCAGTCGACAATCGGGGTCTAAAGAGACCCAGTACTTC
TRBV6-1	-	-	TRBJ2-7	CASSTGSSYEQYF	TGTGCCAGCAGTACAGGTAGCTCCTACGAGCAGTACTTC
TRBV18	-	-	TRBJ1-1	CASSGAGQFYTEAFF	TGTGCCAGCTCGGGCGCCGGACAGTTCTACACTGAAGCTTTCTTT
TRBV18	few	-	TRBJ2-5	CASSSSGTQYF	TGTGCCAGCTCCTCCTCAGGGACCCAGTACTTC